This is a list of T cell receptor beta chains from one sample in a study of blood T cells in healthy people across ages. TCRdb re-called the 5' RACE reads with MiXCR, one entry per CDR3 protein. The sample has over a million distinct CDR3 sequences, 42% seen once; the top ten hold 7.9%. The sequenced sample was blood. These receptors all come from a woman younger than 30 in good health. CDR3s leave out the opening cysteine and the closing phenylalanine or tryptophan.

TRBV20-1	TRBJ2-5	SAFGTAYQETQY
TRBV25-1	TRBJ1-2	ASSELGGFNYGYT
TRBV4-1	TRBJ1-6	ASSAERTGALGSPLH
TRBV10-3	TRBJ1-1	AISEPDRGSEAF
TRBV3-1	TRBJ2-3	ASSQVSVGTQY
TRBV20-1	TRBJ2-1	SARVTSASSYNEQF
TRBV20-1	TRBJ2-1	SARGWDGGNEQF
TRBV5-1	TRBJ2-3	ASSPRTGGDRSDTQY
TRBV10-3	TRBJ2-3	AIGRGNTQY
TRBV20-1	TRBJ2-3	SAPPGGSGDTQY
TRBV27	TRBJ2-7	ASSLSGLSSGGYEQY
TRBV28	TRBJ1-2	ASSLRSLRAGYT
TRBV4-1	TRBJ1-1	ASSQATASEAF
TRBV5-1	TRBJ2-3	ASSRGLAGTSSTDTQY
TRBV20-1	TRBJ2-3	SARTSRAGLDTQY
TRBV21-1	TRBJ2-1	ASSCRDGWERSYNEQF
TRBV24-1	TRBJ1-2	ATSDRVTGGYT
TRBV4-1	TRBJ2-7	ASSQTGGEYNEQY
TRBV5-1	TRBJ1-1	ASSVARGGLNTEAF
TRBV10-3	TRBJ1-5	AISDGNSNQPQH
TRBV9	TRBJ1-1	ASSVHKNTEAF
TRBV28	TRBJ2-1	ASSSLDRVGPYNEQF
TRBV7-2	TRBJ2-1	ASSYGSPYNEQF
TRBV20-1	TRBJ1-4	SARDEVRGLGEKLF
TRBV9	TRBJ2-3	ASSVGETSGRSVDTQY
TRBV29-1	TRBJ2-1	SVVPLAGSSYNEQF
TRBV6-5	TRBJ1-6	ATLGDNSPLH
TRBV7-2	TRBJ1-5	ASSSPGWTGINQPQH
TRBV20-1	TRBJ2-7	SARDSVGQFYQSVEQY
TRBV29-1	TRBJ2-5	SVDFTETQY
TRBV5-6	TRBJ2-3	ASSFGLGADTQY
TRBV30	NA	AWSVWIKKGTQY
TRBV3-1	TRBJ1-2	ASSPLLVEKGGRGYT
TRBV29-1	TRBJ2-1	SVERREGQHEQF
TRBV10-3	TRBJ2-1	AISEGVGGADEQF
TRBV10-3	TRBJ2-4	AISEDSGGPNIQY
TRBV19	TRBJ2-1	ASRQSGGADEQF
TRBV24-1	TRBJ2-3	ATVGTSGRPRPDTQY
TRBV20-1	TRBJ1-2	SAPPTVNYGYT
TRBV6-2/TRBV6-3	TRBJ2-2	APRNPNTGELF
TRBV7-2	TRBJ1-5	ANSLGPSGEPQH
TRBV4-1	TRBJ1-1	ASSQFTDKITEAF
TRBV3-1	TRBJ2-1	ASSYLGTTYNEQF
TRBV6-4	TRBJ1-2	ASRPSGGGDGYT
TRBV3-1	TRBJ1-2	ASSFGTGGFDT
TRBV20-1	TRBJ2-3	SALADSGGTTDTQY
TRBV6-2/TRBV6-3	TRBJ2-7	ASSYLAQYEQY
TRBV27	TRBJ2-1	ASCTNPGGGHNEQF
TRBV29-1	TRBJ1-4	SATGESSEKLF
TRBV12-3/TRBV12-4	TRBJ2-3	ASSLRLAVSADMEY
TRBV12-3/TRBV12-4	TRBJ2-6	ASSSWEAGANVLT
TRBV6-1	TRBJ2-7	ASSEALLKDGSYEQY
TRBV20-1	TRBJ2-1	SAITSGGALGAYNEQF